This section outlines one T cell receptor (beta chain) sequence together with its context. This record belongs to a study of cytomegalovirus exposure and HLA in healthy donors. Across the whole study: In a previous analysis, 117 million unique TCR beta sequences were found from 170 million or so T cells.

The junction had 13 bases not matched to a gene; V was cut back by 4 bases and J by 4 bases. CDR1 and CDR2 (germline): SQVTM, ANQGSEA. The CDR3 extends over 15 amino acids. PCR primers comprised 60 Vbeta and 13 Jbeta primers. Here immunoSEQ multiplex PCR was the method, and the copy in TCRdb shows in-frame clones only, minus some. The table shows roughly 130,000 clones, with roughly 70% occurring only once. Specimen: PBMCs. The chain links TRBV29-1 to TRBJ2-7; 7 bases line up with TRBD2. This TCR derives from a middle-aged man in good health and CMV-seropositive. CDR3 sequence (DNA): TGCAGCGTTGGGTTCCCCGGCGGGAGTAAATACGAGCAGTACTTC. As protein: CSVGFPGGSKYEQYF.